This is a list of T cell receptor beta chains from one sample in a study of early T cells in non-severe SARS-CoV-2 infection. One entry per CDR3 protein, called by TCRdb with MiXCR from the 5' RACE reads. The table records roughly 38,000 distinct CDR3 sequences, 5% to 6% of them present only once. The sequenced material came from whole blood. The source of these receptors is an adult who was a healthcare worker with PCR-confirmed SARS-CoV-2 infection or an uninfected control (not recorded which). The CDR3 runs from the conserved cysteine through the conserved F or W. Fields, in order: D gene, J gene, V gene, clone size, CDR3 protein. The D gene is left open where the match is weak. Clone size, where shown, is once, few, many, or a class for clones that have expanded.

>TRBD1|TRBJ1-2|TRBV5-4|-
CASSMDRLTSNYGYTF
>TRBD2|TRBJ2-7|TRBV2|-
CASSVAGGPGEQYF
>-|TRBJ1-5|TRBV6-6|many
CASSYSNGGVGNQPQHF
>TRBD1|TRBJ2-3|TRBV15|many
CATSRGRTGVTDTQYF
>TRBD2|TRBJ2-5|TRBV18|many
CASSPPLAGGPAETQYF
>TRBD2|TRBJ2-1|TRBV7-3|many
CASSLSTSGNNEQFF
>TRBD2|TRBJ2-5|TRBV2|-
CASSPGLALETQYF
>-|TRBJ2-1|TRBV7-3|many
CASSSNGLDEQFF
>TRBD2|TRBJ2-1|TRBV7-8|-
CASSLRYRTSGGPFYNEQFF
>TRBD1|TRBJ1-2|TRBV2|many
CASRRQGSDGYTF
>-|TRBJ1-1|TRBV20-1|many
CSARGPGVSKTEAFF
>TRBD2|TRBJ2-1|TRBV20-1|many
CSAREASGGTNEQFF
>-|TRBJ2-7|TRBV6-5|many
CATKWGPNSYEQYF
>-|TRBJ1-5|TRBV7-2|many
CASSPDRGSNQPQHF
>-|TRBJ2-2|TRBV11-3|many
CASSSAPGELFF
>TRBD1|TRBJ1-6|TRBV27|many
CASRTSTGAYNSPLHF
>TRBD1|TRBJ1-1|TRBV30|many
CAWLQGAQTEAFF
>TRBD1|TRBJ2-3|TRBV11-2|many
CASSSGQDSRVDTQYF
>-|TRBJ2-1|TRBV11-2|-
CASSLLWAQFF
>TRBD1|TRBJ2-3|TRBV7-8|many
CASNSPGQRNTDTQYF
>-|TRBJ2-7|TRBV7-2|-
CASGSVAGSAQYF
>-|TRBJ1-5|TRBV10-3|many
CAITNGRYEPQHF
>TRBD2|TRBJ2-5|TRBV7-9|many
CASSTGLAGPWQETQYF
>TRBD1|TRBJ2-6|TRBV24-1|many
CATSDSTGTGSGANVLTF
>-|TRBJ2-1|TRBV7-2|many
CASSFSFGGEKLAEQFF
>TRBD1|TRBJ2-1|TRBV10-3|many
CAIRQGENEQFF
>-|TRBJ2-4|TRBV27|-
CASWVDGKNIQYF
>TRBD2|TRBJ2-5|TRBV9|many
CASSISSGAPQETQYF
>TRBD2|TRBJ2-7|TRBV6-2/TRBV6-3|few
CASLSTGGPNEQYF
>-|TRBJ2-7|TRBV12-3/TRBV12-4|medium-sized
CASSMGDEQYF
>-|TRBJ1-1|TRBV7-9|few
CASSPGSPQAEAFF
>-|TRBJ2-1|TRBV28|many
CASSGTYGPKSEQFF
>-|TRBJ2-5|TRBV19|many
CASSSSGETQYF
>-|TRBJ2-3|TRBV6-2/TRBV6-3|many
CASSYDVFADTQYF
>-|TRBJ1-3|TRBV4-1|many
CASSQVAGPSGNTIYF
>-|TRBJ1-5|TRBV7-2|-
CASSLARQGNQPQHF
>TRBD1|TRBJ1-2|TRBV5-4|many
CASSPSEGAGYGYTF
>-|TRBJ2-7|TRBV7-2|few
CASSLFRGSYEQYF
>-|TRBJ1-1|TRBV29-1|many
CSVEKGRVTEAFF
>-|TRBJ1-1|TRBV20-1|many
CSASGASQANTEAFF
>-|TRBJ2-7|TRBV20-1|many
CSARGGALSYEQYF
>TRBD2|TRBJ2-7|TRBV4-3|many
CASSQYSGAYEQYF
>-|TRBJ1-1|TRBV11-1|-
CASSLLGQKMIEAFF
>-|TRBJ2-5|TRBV7-8|many
CASSSGGRDGKETQYF
>-|TRBJ2-7|TRBV2|many
CASGLFYEQYF
>TRBD2|TRBJ2-5|TRBV2|many
CASREVLQETQYF
>TRBD1|TRBJ1-1|TRBV24-1|many
CATSGTGGNTEAFF
>-|TRBJ2-7|TRBV7-9|many
CASSRQYEQYF
>-|TRBJ1-4|TRBV13|many
CASSLRTDNEKLFF
>-|TRBJ2-7|TRBV7-9|many
CASSSSNPGQYF
>TRBD1|TRBJ2-2|TRBV6-6|-
CAARGGRDTGELFF
>-|TRBJ2-2|TRBV7-2|-
CASPTRTPNTGELFF